This entry is about one T cell receptor (beta chain). What it binds is not known. In the PCR, 60 Vbeta and 13 Jbeta primers were used. Sequencing was performed with immunoSEQ multiplex PCR; in TCRdb, only in-frame clones are kept and a portion is missing. This table has some 110,000 clones, around 75% appearing once. Trimming left V 0 bases short and J 7 bases short, with 7 bases between. Germline CDR1 reads LNHNV; CDR2 reads YYDKDF (reference sequence). CDR3 length: 13 residues. The data were obtained in a study of cytomegalovirus exposure and HLA in healthy donors. Study conclusions and caveats: Donor immune exposure was known only as CMV serostatus. The investigators catalogued 164 TCR beta chains as cytomegalovirus-associated. More clonal expansion characterized HLA-associated TCR beta chains than equally common others in a later analysis. Common viral pathogens seemed, in a later analysis, to connect with several of the most significant clusters.

The TCR comes from a woman between 18 and 29 years old in good health and CMV-seronegative. The source material was PBMCs. The genes are TRBV15 and TRBJ2-1; perhaps TRBD2 as D (6 bases). The CDR3: CATSRDAGNEQFF. The DNA of the CDR3 is TGTGCCACCAGCAGAGATGCGGGGAATGAGCAGTTCTTC.